The source of this T cell receptor beta chain is a study of persistence of HIV-infected CD4 T cells (dated by TCRdb to about 2020). Turning to the overall study: Participants had been on suppressive ART for a median of about eight years. The clonality of all cells in each sorted population was measured by TCRbeta sequencing, and the clonality of infected cells was measured by proviral sequencing. The TCR cluster analysis across participants included under ten participants for CMV and 6 or 7 participants for Gag. The study isolated CMV- and HIV-1 Gag-responding CD4+ T cells from ART-treated individuals to examine antigen-driven clonal expansion of HIV-1-infected cells. Anti-CD3/anti-CD28 stimulation activated a higher proportion of cells, with a lower memory fraction, than antigen stimulation. Peripheral blood samples of up to 180 mL were obtained at multiple time points, with the exception of a couple of participants, for whom leukapheresis was performed at a single time point.

For this clone: The clone's antigen remains unknown. No much larger clone exists at a distance of one base, and base qualities are not known.

The treatment or condition label here, explained by the study, means: suppressive antiretroviral therapy. As a nonspecific positive control representing the CD4+ T cell repertoire, the cells were stimulated with anti-CD3/anti-CD28 magnetic beads. Sorting of responding CD4+ T cells was based on upregulation of both CD40 ligand and CD69. Participants were HIV-1-infected adults who started suppressive ART during chronic infection. Participants had undetectable plasma HIV-1 RNA below 50 copies/mL for at least 4 years. To be included, a participant needed positive CMV serology and a CD4+ T cell count above 400 cells/uL. Before stimulation, PBMCs were isolated using density centrifugation and depleted of CD8+ T cells. For 18 hours, CD8-depleted PBMCs were stimulated with anti-CD28/CD49d costimulation, a CD40-blocking antibody, and enfuvirtide, which was added to prevent new infections. Cell sorting was performed on a Beckman Coulter MoFlo Legacy or XDP sorter, and dead cells were excluded with propidium iodide. For samples with more than one million cells, genomic DNA was extracted with the QIAamp DNA Mini Kit, and for all other samples the Quick-DNA Microprep Kit was used.

Paper-wide results and their limitations: Bulk TCR analyses could not be limited to the rare CMV-responding cells that actually contained HIV-1 proviruses. Within the same sorted populations, how oligoclonal the TCRs were correlated with how oligoclonal the proviruses were. Antigen-responding cells were enriched for degenerate expanded CDR3beta sequences, which suggests convergent selection of CD4+ responses to CMV and Gag. Significantly lower TCRbeta richness was observed in CMV- and Gag-responding cells than in anti-CD3/anti-CD28-responding cells, and higher oligoclonality was observed in CMV-responding cells than in CD3/CD28-stimulated and Gag-responding cells. Only a small number of individuals took part in the study, and only a limited range of antigens was tested.

TCRbeta repertoires were sequenced from genomic DNA with the immunoSEQ hsTCRB assay version 4 in survey mode. Genomic DNA was diluted to around 10 ng/uL, and up to 1 ug per sample was used for TCRbeta sequencing. Per the source publication's procedure: TCRbeta data were analyzed in ImmunoSeq Analyzer 3.0, with diversity computed on productive nucleotide rearrangements. Using the Immunarch R package, lower-bound TCR diversity was estimated with the improved Chao index and clonality was estimated with the Gini coefficient. When different nucleotide rearrangements encoded the same CDR3beta amino acid sequence, each rearrangement was treated as a distinct clonotype. Differential abundance analysis identified TCRbeta sequences significantly enriched in antigen-responding cells relative to anti-CD3/anti-CD28-activated cells. Using predicted peptide-MHC specificity as the basis, GLIPH2 grouped TCRs into clusters, both for each participant individually and for the merged data sets that combined participants. Entries here come from immuneACCESS through TCRdb and include only in-frame sequences with V and J called. Some clones fail to appear in such tables; in the studies checked, an unresolved V gene covers under half of the shortfall, and the cause of the remainder is unknown. V, J and clone size were drawn from that table, and D and trimming were deduced from the DNA. This sample comprises 45,000 or so clones, 75% to 90% of them detected only once. In total, the top ten clones hold 3% to 3.5% of the sample.

Sequencing used CD4+ T cells sorted from PBMCs after roughly 17-hour stimulation, obtained from a patient who received antiretroviral therapy. Read against the paper, the sample's cell subset or site label means: CD40L+CD69+ CD4 T cells responding to anti-CD3/anti-CD28 beads, representing the overall repertoire. This clonotype was obtained from an adult woman with HIV who was CMV-seropositive.

The nucleotides are TGTGCCAGTAGTATTTTGGGACAGGGAATAAGCGAGCAGTACTTC. It translates as CASSILGQGISEQYF. The V gene is TRBV19 and the J gene is TRBJ2-7, with TRBD1 identical over 9 junction bases. The CDR3 has 15 amino acids, counting the end cysteine and phenylalanine. Here the CDR3 DNA is all that survives: 45 bases in frame from base 1. Reading the germline V gene (reference sequence) gives CDR1 LNHDA and CDR2 SQIVND. The junction shows trimming of 3 bases on V and 6 bases on J, and the gene matches do not reach 9 bases of it.